A selection of T cell receptor beta chains follows, all from one sample in a study of neurological immune-mediated disorders. TCRdb passed the 5' RACE reads through MiXCR, listing each CDR3 protein once. The profile shows 20,000 to 25,000 distinct CDR3 sequences, about 12% of them singletons. Sequenced: CD4+ T cells from blood. These receptors all stem from a female donor with HTLV-1-associated myelopathy (HAM/TSP). The CDR3 runs from the conserved cysteine through the conserved F or W. A D gene is named only where the DNA matches it firmly. Size is stated for part of the rows, as once, few or many counts, or as a class when the clone is expanded.

12	many	TRBV20-1	TRBD1	TRBJ1-2	TGCAGTGCTATGACAGGGACCTATGGCTACACCTTC	CSAMTGTYGYTF
12	many	TRBV20-1	-	TRBJ2-5	TGCAGTGCTAGTTGGTACCAAGAGACCCAGTACTTC	CSASWYQETQYF
13	many	TRBV7-9	-	TRBJ1-3	TGTGCCAGCACGCAAGGAAACGGAAACACCATATATTTT	CASTQGNGNTIYF
14	many	TRBV20-1	-	TRBJ1-3	TGCAGTGCTAGGATAGGAGGCCGTGGAAACACCATATATTTT	CSARIGGRGNTIYF
18	many	TRBV7-2	-	TRBJ2-4	TGTGCCAGCAGCTTAGTGGCAGGGGGAGGGTGGACAGAAAACATTCAGTACTTC	CASSLVAGGGWTENIQYF
18	many	TRBV20-1	TRBD2	TRBJ2-5	TGCAGTGCTAGAACCACCTCCGGGACTAGCGGGAGCGGGGAGACCCAGTACTTC	CSARTTSGTSGSGETQYF
14	medium-sized	TRBV5-1	-	TRBJ1-2	TGCGCCAGCAGCGAACTGGAGGGAGAATATGGCTACACCTTC	CASSELEGEYGYTF
15	medium-sized	TRBV20-1	-	TRBJ1-5	TGCAGTGCTGCCATCCCCCAGGGTTGGGGTCAGCCCCAGCATTTT	CSAAIPQGWGQPQHF
15	many	TRBV7-9	TRBD2	TRBJ2-1	TGTGCCAGCAGCACGGAACTAGCGGGGGGGCGGGAGCAGTTCTTC	CASSTELAGGREQFF
15	many	TRBV18	-	TRBJ1-5	TGTGCCAGCTCACCACCCGGGGGGGCAGGTCAGCCCCAGCATTTT	CASSPPGGAGQPQHF
14	-	TRBV20-1	-	TRBJ1-5	TGCAGTGCTAGAGGCGGTGGGAGCAATCAGCCCCAGCATTTT	CSARGGGSNQPQHF
11	many	TRBV10-3	-	TRBJ1-2	TGTGCCATCAGTGAGGGGACTGGCTACACCTTC	CAISEGTGYTF
12	many	TRBV7-2	-	TRBJ1-5	TGTGCCAGCAGCTTAGCGCTCGGGGTTCAGCATTTT	CASSLALGVQHF
15	-	TRBV18	TRBD2	TRBJ2-2	TGTGCCAGCTGCCCGGGACTAGCGGACACCGGGGAGCTGTTTTTT	CASCPGLADTGELFF
14	many	TRBV20-1	TRBD2	TRBJ2-7	TGCAGTGCTACACCCGGGACTAGCTGGGGCGAGCAGTACTTC	CSATPGTSWGEQYF
14	-	TRBV30	-	TRBJ2-3	TGTGCCGGGTCCCTAGGCGGACGAACAGATACGCAGTATTTT	CAGSLGGRTDTQYF
18	many	TRBV6-6	TRBD1	TRBJ1-4	TGTGCCAGCAGCCTTGGACAGGGACCATCCGCAGCTAATGAAAAACTGTTTTTT	CASSLGQGPSAANEKLFF
16	many	TRBV14	TRBD1	TRBJ2-2	TGTGCCAGCAGCAGTATCCAAGGACAGGGCACCGGGGAGCTGTTTTTT	CASSSIQGQGTGELFF
14	-	TRBV5-1	TRBD2	TRBJ2-3	TGCGCCAGCAGCTTGGCTGGCGGGAGAGATACGCAGTATTTT	CASSLAGGRDTQYF
14	once	TRBV24-1	-	TRBJ2-1	TGTGCCACGGGAGGGGGCACCGGCGGGGGTGAGCAGTTCTTC	CATGGGTGGGEQFF
13	many	TRBV7-3	-	TRBJ2-5	TGTGCCAGCAGCCCCGACCCAGGAGAGACCCAGTACTTC	CASSPDPGETQYF
14	many	TRBV20-1	TRBD1	TRBJ2-3	TGCAGTGCTAGAGGGGGACAGTACACAGATACGCAGTATTTT	CSARGGQYTDTQYF
19	few	TRBV7-2	-	TRBJ2-7	-	CASSFYICSARDLLAEQYF
11	medium-sized	TRBV29-1	-	TRBJ1-1	TGCAGCGTTGATGTTAACACTGAAGCTTTCTTT	CSVDVNTEAFF
13	many	TRBV29-1	-	TRBJ1-5	TGCAGCGTTGAGGGAGGGGAGGGTCAGCCCCAGCATTTT	CSVEGGEGQPQHF
13	many	TRBV5-1	TRBD1	TRBJ2-5	TGCGCCAGCAGCCTACGACAGGGGGAGACCCAGTACTTC	CASSLRQGETQYF
16	many	TRBV20-1	-	TRBJ1-5	TGCAGTGCTAGAGAGGGGGGAGGGGGGCAAGGTCAGCCCCAGCATTTT	CSAREGGGGQGQPQHF
14	many	TRBV20-1	TRBD1	TRBJ1-2	TGCAGTGCTAGGAAGGCAGGGGGAGAGGATGGCTACACCTTC	CSARKAGGEDGYTF